This T cell receptor beta chain comes out of a study of T cell responses to AZD1222 COVID-19 vaccine (dated by TCRdb to 2020 to 2022). Study-wide context: TCR sequencing was performed for some 250 trial participants, of whom roughly 200 were given two doses of AZD1222 and approximately 25 were given two doses of MenACWY control vaccine. Trial participants were enrolled by age into subgroups of 18-55, 56-69 and 70-plus years, and roughly 150, 30 and 60 TCR-sequenced participants, respectively, were included in these subgroups.

Turning to this clone: Its antigen is currently not known. No base qualities exist here, and no much larger clone lies one base off it.

The time point tag for this specimen amounts to: about 28 days (+/-7) after the second vaccine dose. AZD1222 recipients with second doses at about 4 weeks or about 12 weeks were pooled, because spike-specific TCR depth and breadth did not differ between schedules. Vaccinee samples were obtained from the UK trials COV001 and COV002, which included a single-blind randomized controlled phase 2/3 trial of AZD1222 (ChAdOx1 nCoV-19) in healthy adults. For TCRbeta chain sequencing, PBMC samples from trial participants were taken at day 0 and at day 28 after the second dose. Summary of the overall study and its limitations: Nearly half of unique spike-specific TCRs reportedly recognized epitopes outside regions mutated in the B.1.351 and B.1.1.7 variants. The 56-69-year group was small, and its depth increase did not reach significance, likely because of low power. Participants were mostly white British and included more females than males, and it was suggested by the authors that clonal diversity may have been underestimated. Conclusions about previously exposed vaccinees are limited, since just five or six AZD1222 recipients were seropositive for SARS-CoV-2 at baseline. After two AZD1222 doses, both the breadth and the depth of spike-specific TCRs were significantly higher than at day 0 and than in MenACWY recipients. The vaccine-associated CD4 TCRs covered the entire spike protein, and the dominant responses fell in regions 160-218 and 743-854. Because no day 14 peak-response samples were available, the repertoires could be characterized only after the peak T cell response.

The CDR3 regions of human TCRbeta chains were analyzed by immunosequencing. Concerning the study's data processing: Repertoire TCRs were matched against a reference library of SARS-CoV-2-specific TCRs generated with the MIRA antigen-specificity platform. Breadth was defined as the fraction of unique TCRs that were SARS-CoV-2-associated, and depth was defined as the fraction of total T cells that were SARS-CoV-2-associated. Using the MIRA data, each spike-specific TCR was assigned both to the spike region to which the TCR was reactive and to a CD4 or CD8 class. Log10-transformed breadth and depth values were compared by one-way ANOVA with Sidak's multiple comparisons tests. In its TCRdb copy, this immuneACCESS table keeps in-frame sequences only and misses some clones. Where compared with another copy, unresolved V genes explain less than half of these, and the others have no known cause. From that table come the V and J calls and clone size; the DNA was used to work out D and trimming. This sample is represented by roughly 150,000 clones; about 90% of them were singletons. Of the sample, about 6% is held by the ten largest clones.

The sequencing used peripheral blood, collected 28 days after the second AZD1222 dose. The TCR was taken from an adult who received the AZD1222 COVID-19 vaccine.

The CDR3 region: CASSDRDTSSPLHF. The sequenced DNA: TGTGCCAGCAGCGACCGGGACACGAGTTCACCCCTCCACTTT. The receptor chain draws on TRBV3-1 (or the pseudogene TRBV3-2) and TRBJ1-6; possibly the D gene is TRBD1, per 6 matching bases. The germline V gene (reference sequence) sets CDR1 to LGHDT and CDR2 to YNNKEL. V sheds 5 bases and J sheds 9 bases, leaving 14 bases between their ends. The CDR3 spans 14 residues, from the cysteine through the phenylalanine. The kept DNA is CDR3 alone, 42 bases in frame from the first base.